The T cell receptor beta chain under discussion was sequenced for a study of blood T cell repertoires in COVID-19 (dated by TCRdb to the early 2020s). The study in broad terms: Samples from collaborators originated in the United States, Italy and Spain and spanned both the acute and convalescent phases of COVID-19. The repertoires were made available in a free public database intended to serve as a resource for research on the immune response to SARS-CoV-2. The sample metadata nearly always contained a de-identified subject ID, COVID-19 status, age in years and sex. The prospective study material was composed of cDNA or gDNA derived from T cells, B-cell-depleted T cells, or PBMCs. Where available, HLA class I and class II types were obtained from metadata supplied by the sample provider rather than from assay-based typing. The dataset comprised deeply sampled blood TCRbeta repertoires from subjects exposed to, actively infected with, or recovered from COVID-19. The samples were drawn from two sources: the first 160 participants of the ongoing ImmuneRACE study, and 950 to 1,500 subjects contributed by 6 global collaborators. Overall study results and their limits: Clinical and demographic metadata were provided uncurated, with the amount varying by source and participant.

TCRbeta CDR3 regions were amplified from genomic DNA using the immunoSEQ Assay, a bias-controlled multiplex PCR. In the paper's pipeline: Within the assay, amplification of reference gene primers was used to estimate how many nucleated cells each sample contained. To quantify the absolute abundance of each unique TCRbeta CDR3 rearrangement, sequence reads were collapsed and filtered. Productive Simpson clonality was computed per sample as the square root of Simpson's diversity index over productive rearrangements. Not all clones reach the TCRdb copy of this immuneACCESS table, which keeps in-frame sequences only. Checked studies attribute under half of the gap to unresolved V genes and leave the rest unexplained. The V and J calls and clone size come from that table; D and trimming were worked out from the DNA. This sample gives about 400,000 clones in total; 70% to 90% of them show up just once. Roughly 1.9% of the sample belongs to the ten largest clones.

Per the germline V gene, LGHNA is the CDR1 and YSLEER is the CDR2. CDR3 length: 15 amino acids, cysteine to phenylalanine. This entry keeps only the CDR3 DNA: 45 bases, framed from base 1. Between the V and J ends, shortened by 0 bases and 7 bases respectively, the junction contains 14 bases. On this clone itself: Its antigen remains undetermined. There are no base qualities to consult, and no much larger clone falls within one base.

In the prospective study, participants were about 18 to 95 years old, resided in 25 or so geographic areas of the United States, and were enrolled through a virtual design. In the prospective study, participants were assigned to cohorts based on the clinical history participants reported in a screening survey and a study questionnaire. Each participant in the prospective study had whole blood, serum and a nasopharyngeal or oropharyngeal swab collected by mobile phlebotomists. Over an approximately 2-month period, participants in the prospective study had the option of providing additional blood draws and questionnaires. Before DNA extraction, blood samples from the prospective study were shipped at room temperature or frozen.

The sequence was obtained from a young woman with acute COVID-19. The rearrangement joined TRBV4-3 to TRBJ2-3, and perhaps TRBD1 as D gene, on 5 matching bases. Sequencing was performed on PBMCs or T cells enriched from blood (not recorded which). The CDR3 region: CASSQEGRETNTQYF. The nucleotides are TGCGCCAGCAGCCAAGAAGGCAGGGAAACGAATACGCAGTATTTT.